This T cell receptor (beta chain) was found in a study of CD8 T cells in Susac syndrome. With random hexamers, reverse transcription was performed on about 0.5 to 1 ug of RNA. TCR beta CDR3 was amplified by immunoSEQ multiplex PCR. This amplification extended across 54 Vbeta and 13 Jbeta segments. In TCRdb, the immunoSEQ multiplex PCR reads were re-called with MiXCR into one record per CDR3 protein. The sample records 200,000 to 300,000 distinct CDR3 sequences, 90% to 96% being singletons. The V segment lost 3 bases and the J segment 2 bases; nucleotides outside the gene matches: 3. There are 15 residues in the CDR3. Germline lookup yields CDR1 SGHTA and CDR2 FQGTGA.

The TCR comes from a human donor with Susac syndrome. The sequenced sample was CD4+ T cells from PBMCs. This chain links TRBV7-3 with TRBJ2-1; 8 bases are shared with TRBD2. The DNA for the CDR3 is TGTGCCAGCAGCTTCCCGGGACTAGCCTACAATGAGCAGTTCTTC. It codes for CASSFPGLAYNEQFF.